This TCR beta chain was observed in a study of T cell responses to AZD1222 COVID-19 vaccine. About the research overall: Samples with a second dose at about 4 or about 12 weeks were pooled together. Overall study findings and caveats: With two AZD1222 doses given, Spike-specific TCR breadth and depth both rose.

Sequencing used immunoSEQ multiplex PCR; TCRdb keeps in-frame clones, though not all of them. The data hold about 170,000 clones, with more than 80% observed a single time. The CDR3 loop spans 16 amino acids. Germline V CDR1 and CDR2: SGHNT, YENEEA. The junction had 10 bases not matched to a gene; V was cut back by 3 bases and J by 9 bases. Regarding this clone: The antigen is undetermined.

The chain has TRBV11-3 and TRBJ2-2, with 10 positions matching TRBD2. Here the sequenced sample was peripheral blood, taken on day 0 of AZD1222 vaccination. The TCR sequence derives from an adult in good health. Here the CDR3 reads CASSFSSGGGVRELFF. In nucleotides, the CDR3 is TGTGCCAGCAGCTTCTCCAGCGGGGGGGGTGTGAGGGAGCTGTTTTTT.